The 3 T cell receptor beta chains given below trace back to one sample, sequenced in a study of cytomegalovirus exposure and HLA in healthy donors (dated by TCRdb to about 2017). Preparation of the library involved the immunoSEQ multiplex PCR assay. The multiplex PCR relied on a mix of 60 forward primers for TCR Vbeta segments and 13 reverse primers for TCR Jbeta segments. TCRdb limited this immuneACCESS table to in-frame rearrangements with V and J called. A share of clones is missing; checked studies link under half to unresolved V genes, and the rest is unexplained. The sample yields under 200,000 clones; around three quarters were counted once. Under 7.5% of the sample rests with the top ten. The sequencing sample was made of PBMCs. These receptors originate from a man aged 40-50 years in good health and CMV-seronegative.

V usage is TRBV19 and J usage is TRBJ1-5; D possibly corresponds to TRBD1 (6 bases). Germline V gene lookup returns CDR1 LNHDA and CDR2 SQIVND (reference sequence). Trimming took off 3 bases at V and 7 bases at J, with 13 bases between the two ends. This CDR3 has 14 residues. CDR3 nucleotide sequence: TGTGCCAGTAGTATCCAACAGGGAACCCAGCCCCAGCATTTT. Translation: CASSIQQGTQPQHF.

J is TRBJ2-7 and V is TRBV5-1; weak D call: TRBD1 (6 bases). With 4 bases removed from V and 7 bases from J, the gap between germline ends came to 18 bases. The CDR3 covers 14 residues. Germline CDR1 SGHRS, CDR2 YFSETQ. The DNA for the CDR3 is TGCGCCAGCAGCGGGGGCCCGGGGCTGATGGAGCAGTACTTC. Translated, it gives CASSGGPGLMEQYF.

V gene TRBV19 combines with J gene TRBJ2-2, with D maybe TRBD2 (5 bases). The V gene's germline CDR1 is LNHDA and CDR2 SQIVND (reference sequence). V was pared by 1 base and J by 5 bases, with 11 bases between. The CDR3 length is 15 residues. The chain's CDR3 is CASSIGTPKTGELFF. The CDR3 DNA follows: TGTGCCAGTAGTATAGGGACTCCCAAGACCGGGGAGCTGTTTTTT.